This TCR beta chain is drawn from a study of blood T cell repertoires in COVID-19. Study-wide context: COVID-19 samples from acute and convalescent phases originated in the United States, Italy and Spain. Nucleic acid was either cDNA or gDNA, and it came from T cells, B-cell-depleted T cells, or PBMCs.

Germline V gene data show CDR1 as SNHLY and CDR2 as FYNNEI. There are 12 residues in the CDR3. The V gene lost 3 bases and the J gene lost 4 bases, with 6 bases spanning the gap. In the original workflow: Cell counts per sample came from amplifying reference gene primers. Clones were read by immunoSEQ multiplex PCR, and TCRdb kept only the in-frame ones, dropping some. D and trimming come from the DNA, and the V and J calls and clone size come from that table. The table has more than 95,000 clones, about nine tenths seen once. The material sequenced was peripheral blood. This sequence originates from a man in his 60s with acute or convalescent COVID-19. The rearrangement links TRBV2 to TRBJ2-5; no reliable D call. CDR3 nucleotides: TGTGCCAGCAGTGAGAACAGAGAGACCCAGTACTTC. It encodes CASSENRETQYF.